This TCR beta chain comes out of a study of Ad26.COV2.S vaccination and SARS-CoV-2 variants. A single count supports this clone. Treatment denoted: roughly 19 received Ad26.COV2.S at low or high dose, single or two shots; a few received placebo; per-sample allocation not given. The samples were gathered on day 63 after the first injection of vaccine or placebo. CDR1 and CDR2 (germline): MNHEY, SVGAGI. Losses at the gene ends were 0 bases for V and 7 bases for J; bases not matched to a gene: 5. The CDR3 consists of 15 residues. Assay: immunoSEQ multiplex PCR; the TCRdb copy retains only in-frame clones and omits some. The table includes hundreds of thousands of clones, around 87% detected once.

The material sequenced was peripheral blood, taken in a trial of Ad26.COV2.S vaccine versus placebo. This receptor was taken from a person aged 18-65 years who received the Ad26.COV2.S COVID-19 vaccine or a placebo. This rearrangement joins TRBV6-5 to TRBJ2-2; 7 positions match TRBD1. The CDR3 sequence: CASSYSTGTGGELFF. The CDR3 DNA reads as TGTGCCAGCAGTTACTCGACAGGGACCGGCGGGGAGCTGTTTTTT.